This paragraph covers one T cell receptor (beta chain) sequence. V dropped 5 bases and J dropped 6 bases, with 20 bases sitting between them. The CDR3 has 16 amino acids. Germline V gene lookup returns CDR1 MGHDK and CDR2 SYGVNS. This sample is part of a study of cytomegalovirus exposure and HLA in healthy donors. Both 60 Vbeta primers and 13 Jbeta primers went into the PCR. TCRdb's copy holds only in-frame clones and misses some; the assay was immunoSEQ multiplex PCR. Of about 170,000 clones listed, over 70% are singletons. This cohort consisted of healthy bone marrow donors. The chain joins TRBV25-1 to TRBJ2-1; weak D call: TRBD2 (5 bases). Source material: PBMCs. The TCR originated in a boy younger than 10 in good health and CMV-seronegative. The chain's CDR3 is CASSSRWRWLGNEQFF. The CDR3 nucleotides are TGTGCCAGCAGTTCCCGGTGGAGGTGGCTGGGCAATGAGCAGTTCTTC.